This record concerns one T cell receptor beta chain sequence. Clinical history as reported by participants underpinned cohort assignment. Germline V CDR1 and CDR2: LGHDT, YNNKEL (reference sequence). CDR3 length equals 14 residues. The germline V and J ends were trimmed by 8 bases and 3 bases, with 16 bases remaining between them. This sample was included in a study of blood T cell repertoires in COVID-19. The method was immunoSEQ multiplex PCR; TCRdb's version includes in-frame clones alone and lacks a portion of them. Of a few hundred thousand clones in the sample, 75% to 90% were seen once. The sample comprised PBMCs or T cells enriched from blood (not recorded which). The V and J genes are TRBV3-1 (or the pseudogene TRBV3-2) and TRBJ1-2, with a possible D match to TRBD1 (5 bases). This clonotype was obtained from a man aged 18 to 29 who had recovered from COVID-19. The CDR3 DNA reads TGTGCCAGCTTCGGGGCGGGAATGGACTATGGCTACACCTTC. Residues: CASFGAGMDYGYTF.